The clone carrying this T cell receptor beta chain was seen more than once but under ten times. Its antigen is still unknown. When ten to eleven days of culture had elapsed, CD4+ T cells were isolated. Participants completed two doses of the BNT162b2 or mRNA-1273 vaccine. Vaccine recipients had no previous SARS-CoV-2 infection; their nucleocapsid antibodies were negative. The sample originates from a study of vaccination effects on CD4 cells after COVID-19. Here immunoSEQ multiplex PCR was the method, and the copy in TCRdb shows in-frame clones only, minus some. The sample contains 25,000 to 35,000 clones, around 69% of which appear only once. General study points: The authors studied few convalescent patients and collected no early post-infection timepoints. Late post-vaccination, clones induced by infection and those induced by vaccine underwent marked clonal contraction.

In germline, CDR1 is LNHDA, CDR2 SQIVND (reference sequence). V lost 7 bases and J lost 5, with 20 bases in between. This CDR3 is built from 16 residues. This clonotype originated in a human donor who received a COVID-19 vaccine. Sequenced material: CD4+ T cells from PBMCs cultured without peptide, taken after COVID-19 vaccination. The chain combines TRBV19 with TRBJ2-2, with D possibly matching TRBD2 (6 bases). The CDR3 reads CASTRRGILRTGELFF. The CDR3 DNA is TGTGCCAGTACACGACGGGGGATCCTCAGAACCGGGGAGCTGTTTTTT.